A selection of T cell receptor beta chains follows, all from one sample in a study of beta chain features in type 1 diabetes. Some clones are missing from TCRdb's copy, which holds only in-frame ones; the method was immunoSEQ multiplex PCR. The sample records 500,000 to 700,000 clones, 15% to 17% being singletons. The source material was naive CD4+ T cells from blood. The source of these receptors is a man in his late teens or twenties in good health. Both conserved end residues are part of each CDR3. The D gene is left open where the match is weak. The size of a clone is reported for some rows only, either as once, few or many, or as a class for expanded clones.

size	V	J	D	DNA	CDR3
few	TRBV5-6	TRBJ2-6	TRBD1	TGTGCCAGCAGCTTACCTTGGCCGACAGGGGGAGGTGGGGCCAACGTCCTGACTTTC	CASSLPWPTGGGGANVLTF
-	TRBV7-9	TRBJ1-5	-	TGTGCCAGCAGCTCCGGGTTCCTCAGGGATACAAGCAATCAGCCCCAGCATTTT	CASSSGFLRDTSNQPQHF
-	TRBV4-2	TRBJ2-4	-	TGTGCCAGCAGCCTTGGGACGACGAAGGCCAAAAACATTCAGTACTTC	CASSLGTTKAKNIQYF
-	TRBV29-1	TRBJ2-6	-	TGCAGCGTTCTTACCCGGGGCAAACACTCTGGGGCCAACGTCCTGACTTTC	CSVLTRGKHSGANVLTF
-	TRBV7-3	TRBJ2-4	TRBD1	TGTGCCAGCAGCTTAGCAGCCGGGACAGGGAGACTAGCCAAAAACATTCAGTACTTC	CASSLAAGTGRLAKNIQYF
few	TRBV19	TRBJ2-1	TRBD1	TGTGCCAGTAGTATACCCGGACAGGTGAATGAGCAGTTCTTC	CASSIPGQVNEQFF
-	TRBV7-8	TRBJ2-7	TRBD1	TGTGCCAGCAGCAGCCCCAAACAGGGGACCTCCTACGAGCAGTACTTC	CASSSPKQGTSYEQYF
few	TRBV18	TRBJ2-7	TRBD1	TGTGCCAGCTCACCAAACCTTTTAGGACAGGGTCTCCACGAGCAGTACTTC	CASSPNLLGQGLHEQYF
-	TRBV29-1	TRBJ1-3	TRBD1	TGCAGCTCTCAGACAGGGTCTAACTCTGGAAACACCATATATTTT	CSSQTGSNSGNTIYF
-	TRBV7-9	TRBJ2-7	TRBD2	TGTGCCAGCAGCCCTGCGGGGACTACCTACGAGCAGTACTTC	CASSPAGTTYEQYF
few	TRBV9	TRBJ2-5	-	TGTGCCAGCAGCGTAGGTAGCGAGGAGACCCAGTACTTC	CASSVGSEETQYF
few	TRBV28	TRBJ1-2	-	TGTGCCAGCAGTTTAATGGGGGCGTATGGCTACACCTTC	CASSLMGAYGYTF
-	TRBV6-6	TRBJ1-5	TRBD1	TGTGCCAGCAGTCCGTTGACAGGGCGGATTTTCCATTTT	CASSPLTGRIFHF
many	TRBV5-1	TRBJ2-1	-	TGCGCCAGCAGCTGGGGGCTAGAGTTCAATGAGCAGTTCTTC	CASSWGLEFNEQFF
-	TRBV4-3	TRBJ2-7	-	TGCGCCAGCAGCCAAGAAGGCTCAGTTTCCTACGAGCAGTACTTC	CASSQEGSVSYEQYF
few	TRBV29-1	TRBJ2-7	-	TGCAGCGTTGCGGGCAAAGGGGCCTACGAGCAGTACTTC	CSVAGKGAYEQYF
few	TRBV7-2	TRBJ2-7	-	TGTGCCAGCAGCTTAGGCCTCCGGGGCCTATACGAGCAGTACTTC	CASSLGLRGLYEQYF
few	TRBV18	TRBJ1-1	-	TGTGCCAGCTCAAACGACGGGAACACTGAAGCTTTCTTT	CASSNDGNTEAFF
-	TRBV11-3	TRBJ2-5	-	TGTGCCAGCAGCTTAGAGGCAGAGACCCAGTACTTC	CASSLEAETQYF
-	TRBV7-9	TRBJ2-5	TRBD2	TGTGCCAGCAGCTTCGGACTAGCGACAGAGACCCAGTACTTC	CASSFGLATETQYF
-	TRBV14	TRBJ1-1	TRBD1	TGTGCCAGCAGGTCAGGGGGGGAAGCTTTCTTT	CASRSGGEAFF
-	TRBV9	TRBJ2-1	-	TGTGCCAGCAGCGAGGGGGGATACAATGAGCAGTTCTTC	CASSEGGYNEQFF
-	TRBV28	TRBJ1-2	-	TGTGCCAGCAAGACTGGGACCGGGGGTTTCGGCTATGGCTACACCTTC	CASKTGTGGFGYGYTF
-	TRBV28	TRBJ2-2	-	TGTGCCAGCATACCTAAAACCGGGGAGCTGTTTTTT	CASIPKTGELFF
-	TRBV7-2	TRBJ2-5	TRBD2	TGTGCCAGCAGCCCGCCGAGGCTAGCGGGGGCGGAGACCCAGTACTTC	CASSPPRLAGAETQYF
-	TRBV5-1	TRBJ2-1	TRBD2	TGCGCCAGCAGCTTGGCTCCTAGCGGAAGCTCCTACAATGAGCAGTTCTTC	CASSLAPSGSSYNEQFF
-	TRBV9	TRBJ2-1	TRBD2	TGTGCCAGCAGCGTTTCCAGCGGGAGAATCAATGAGCAGTTCTTC	CASSVSSGRINEQFF
few	TRBV7-3	TRBJ2-2	TRBD1	TGTGCCCTTCAACCGGGACAGGGGGAGACCGGGGAGCTGTTTTTT	CALQPGQGETGELFF
-	TRBV10-3	TRBJ1-1	TRBD1	TGTGCCATCGTGGGGGGGACAGGGAACACTGAAGCTTTCTTT	CAIVGGTGNTEAFF
-	TRBV11-2	TRBJ2-4	TRBD1	TGTGCCAGCAGCTCCTTCAGGGGGATAGCCAAAAACATTCAGTACTTC	CASSSFRGIAKNIQYF
-	TRBV4-3	TRBJ2-7	-	TGCGCCAGCAGCCAAGTTGCGTCCCGGGCAGGTTCCTACGAGCAGTACTTC	CASSQVASRAGSYEQYF
few	TRBV7-9	TRBJ2-3	TRBD2	TGTGCCAGCAGCGCCCGACTAGCGGGGGACACAGATACGCAGTATTTT	CASSARLAGDTDTQYF
few	TRBV28	TRBJ2-5	-	TGTGCCAGCAGGACCACAGAGACCCAGTACTTC	CASRTTETQYF
-	TRBV11-2	TRBJ2-2	TRBD1	TGTGCCAGCAGCTTGTCGACAGGGCTCACCGGGGAGCTGTTTTTT	CASSLSTGLTGELFF
-	TRBV14	TRBJ2-1	-	TGTGCCAGCACCCCCCTGACCGTTTCGATGGGCAATGAGCAGTTCTTC	CASTPLTVSMGNEQFF
few	TRBV7-8	TRBJ1-2	-	TGTGCCAGCGCTGCGGGAGTTTATGGCTACACCTTC	CASAAGVYGYTF
few	TRBV19	TRBJ2-3	-	TGTGCCACCTCGAGGGGACCGGGGGCAGATACGCAGTATTTT	CATSRGPGADTQYF
few	TRBV28	TRBJ1-1	-	TGTGCCAGCAGCCCTTTCAGGGTCGTTGCCGCTGAAGCTTTCTTT	CASSPFRVVAAEAFF
few	TRBV14	TRBJ1-1	-	TGTGCCAGCTGTGGGAATGTTAACACTGAAGCTTTCTTT	CASCGNVNTEAFF
-	TRBV10-3	TRBJ2-2	-	TGTGCCATCAATTTGCAGGGAAGGAACACCGGGGAGCTGTTTTTT	CAINLQGRNTGELFF
few	TRBV6-6	TRBJ2-3	TRBD1	TGTGCCAGCAGTTACGGGACAGGGCCAGATACGCAGTATTTT	CASSYGTGPDTQYF
few	TRBV9	TRBJ2-1	-	TGTGCCAGCAGCGTAGACCCGAGCTCCTACAATGAGCAGTTCTTC	CASSVDPSSYNEQFF
few	TRBV2	TRBJ2-1	TRBD2	TGTGCCAGCAGTGAAGCATCGGGGGGAGGACAGTTCTTC	CASSEASGGGQFF
-	TRBV29-1	TRBJ2-5	-	TGCAGCGCTCCGGGACGGGAGACCCAGTACTTC	CSAPGRETQYF
few	TRBV4-2	TRBJ2-2	TRBD1	TGTGCCAGCAGCCAACCGGGACAGGGGGCCCCCGGGGAGCTGTTTTTT	CASSQPGQGAPGELFF
-	TRBV4-3	TRBJ2-1	TRBD2	TGCGCCAGCAGCCGAACTTTGGCGGGAGAGGTTAAGCAGTTCTTC	CASSRTLAGEVKQFF
-	TRBV7-9	TRBJ2-3	-	TGTGCCAGCAGCTTCACAAGGGCCAGCACAGATACGCAGTATTTT	CASSFTRASTDTQYF